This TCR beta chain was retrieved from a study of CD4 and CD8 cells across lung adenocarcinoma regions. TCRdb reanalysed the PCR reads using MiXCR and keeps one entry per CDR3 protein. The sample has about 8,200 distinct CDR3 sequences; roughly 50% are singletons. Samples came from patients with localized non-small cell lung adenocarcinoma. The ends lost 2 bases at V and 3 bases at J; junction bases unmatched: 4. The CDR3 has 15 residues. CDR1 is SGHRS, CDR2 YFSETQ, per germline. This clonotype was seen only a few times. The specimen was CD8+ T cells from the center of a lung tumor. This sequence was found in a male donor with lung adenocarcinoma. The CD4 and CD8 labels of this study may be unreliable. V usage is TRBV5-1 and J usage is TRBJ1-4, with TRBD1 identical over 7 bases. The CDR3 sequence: CASSLQGPPNEKLFF. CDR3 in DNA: TGCGCCAGCAGCTTACAGGGGCCTCCTAATGAAAAACTGTTTTTT. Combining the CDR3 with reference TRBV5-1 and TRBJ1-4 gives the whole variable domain KAGVTQTPRYLIKTRGQQVTLSCSPISGHRSVSWYQQTPGQGLQFLFEYFSETQRNKGNFPGRFSGRQFSNSRSEMNVSTLELGDSALYLCASSLQGPPNEKLFFGSGTQLSVL.